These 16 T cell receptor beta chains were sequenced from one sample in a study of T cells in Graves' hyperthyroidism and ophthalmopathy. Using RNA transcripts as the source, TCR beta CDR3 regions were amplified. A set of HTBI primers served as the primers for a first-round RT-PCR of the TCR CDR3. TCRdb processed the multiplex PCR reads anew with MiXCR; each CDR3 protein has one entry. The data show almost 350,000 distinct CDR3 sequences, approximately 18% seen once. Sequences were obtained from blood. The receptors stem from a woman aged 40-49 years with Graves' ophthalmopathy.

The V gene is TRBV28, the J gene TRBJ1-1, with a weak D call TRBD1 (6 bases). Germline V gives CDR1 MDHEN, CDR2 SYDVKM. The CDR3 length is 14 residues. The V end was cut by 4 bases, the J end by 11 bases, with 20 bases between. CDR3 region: CASSSNLQGAAAFF. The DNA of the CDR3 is TGTGCCAGCAGTTCCAACCTACAGGGCGCCGCTGCTTTCTTT. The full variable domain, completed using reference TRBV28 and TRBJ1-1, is DVKVTQSSRYLVKRTGEKVFLECVQDMDHENMFWYRQDPGLGLRLIYFSYDVKMKEKGDIPEGYSVSREKKERFSLILESASTNQTSMYLCASSSNLQGAAAFFGQGTRLTVV.

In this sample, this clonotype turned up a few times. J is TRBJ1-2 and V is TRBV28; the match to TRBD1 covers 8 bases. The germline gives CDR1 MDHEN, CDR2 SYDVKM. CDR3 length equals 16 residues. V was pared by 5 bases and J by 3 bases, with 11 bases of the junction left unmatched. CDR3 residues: CASSIPTGDFDYGYTF. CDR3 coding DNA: TGTGCCAGCAGTATACCGACAGGGGATTTTGACTATGGCTACACCTTC.

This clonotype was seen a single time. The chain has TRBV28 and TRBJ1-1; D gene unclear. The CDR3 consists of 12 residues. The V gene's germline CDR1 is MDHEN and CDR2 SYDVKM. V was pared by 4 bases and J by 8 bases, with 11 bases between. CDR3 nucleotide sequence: TGTGCCAGCAGTTCCCACCTCAAAGAAGCTTTCTTT. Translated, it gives CASSSHLKEAFF.

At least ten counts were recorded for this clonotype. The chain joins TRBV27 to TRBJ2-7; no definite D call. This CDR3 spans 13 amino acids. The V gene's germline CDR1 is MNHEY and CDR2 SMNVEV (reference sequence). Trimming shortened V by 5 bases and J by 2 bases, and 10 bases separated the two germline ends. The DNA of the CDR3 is TGTGCCAGCAGTATCCACGAAGCCTACGAGCAGTACTTC. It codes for CASSIHEAYEQYF.

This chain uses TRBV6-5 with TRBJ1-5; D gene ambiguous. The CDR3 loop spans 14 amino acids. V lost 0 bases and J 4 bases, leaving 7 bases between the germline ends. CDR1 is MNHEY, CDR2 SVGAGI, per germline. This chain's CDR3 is CASSYSNGNQPQHF. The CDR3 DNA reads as TGTGCCAGCAGTTACTCGAACGGGAATCAGCCCCAGCATTTT.

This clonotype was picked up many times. The CDR3 reads CASSQEGGTEAFF. CDR3 DNA sequence: TGCGCCAGCAGCCAAGAAGGGGGCACTGAAGCTTTCTTT. The chain employs TRBV4-1 and TRBJ1-1; perhaps TRBD1 as D (6 bases). Trimming removed 0 bases from V and 4 bases from J, with 6 bases in between. In germline, CDR1 is MGHRA, CDR2 YSYEKL. The CDR3 is 13 residues long.

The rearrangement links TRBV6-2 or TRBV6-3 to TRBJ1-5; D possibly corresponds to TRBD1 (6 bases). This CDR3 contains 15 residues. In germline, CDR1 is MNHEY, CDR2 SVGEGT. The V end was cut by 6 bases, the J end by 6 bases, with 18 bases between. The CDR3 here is CASSSDQGNIQPQHF. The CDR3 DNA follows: TGTGCCAGCAGCTCGGATCAGGGGAATATTCAGCCCCAGCATTTT.

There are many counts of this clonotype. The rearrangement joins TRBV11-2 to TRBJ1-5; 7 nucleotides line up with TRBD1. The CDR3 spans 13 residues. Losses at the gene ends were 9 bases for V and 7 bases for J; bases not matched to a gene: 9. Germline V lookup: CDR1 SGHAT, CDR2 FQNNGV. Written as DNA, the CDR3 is TGTGCCAGTGCCCGGGACAGTCGCCAGCCCCAGCATTTT. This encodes CASARDSRQPQHF.

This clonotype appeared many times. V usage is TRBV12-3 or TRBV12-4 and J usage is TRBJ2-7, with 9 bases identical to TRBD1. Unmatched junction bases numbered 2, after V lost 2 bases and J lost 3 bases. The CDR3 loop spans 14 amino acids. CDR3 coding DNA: TGTGCCAGCAGTTTAAGACAGGGGGACTACGAGCAGTACTTC. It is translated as CASSLRQGDYEQYF.

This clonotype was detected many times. CDR3 residues: CASSLVGVGRGNTIYF. The CDR3 DNA sequence: TGTGCCAGCAGCTTGGTTGGCGTGGGTCGTGGAAACACCATATATTTT. This sequence joins TRBV5-5 and TRBJ1-3, with no clear D. The CDR3 runs to 16 residues. From germline, CDR1 is SGHKS and CDR2 YYEKEE (reference sequence). Deletions cut 0 bases from V and 3 bases from J, with 13 bases between.

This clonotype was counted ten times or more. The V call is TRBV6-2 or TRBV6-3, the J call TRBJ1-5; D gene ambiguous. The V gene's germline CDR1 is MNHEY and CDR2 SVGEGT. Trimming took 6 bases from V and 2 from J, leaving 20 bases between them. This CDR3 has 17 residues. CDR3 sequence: CASSHVVDPARNQPQHF. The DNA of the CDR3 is TGTGCCAGCAGCCACGTGGTGGATCCAGCCCGCAATCAGCCCCAGCATTTT.

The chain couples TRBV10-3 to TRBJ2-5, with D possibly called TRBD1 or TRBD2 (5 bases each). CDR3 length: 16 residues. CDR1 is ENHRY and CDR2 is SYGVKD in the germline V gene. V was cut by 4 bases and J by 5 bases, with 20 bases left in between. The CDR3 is CAISVGPDSPVETQYF. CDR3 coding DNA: TGTGCCATCAGTGTGGGGCCGGACTCGCCCGTTGAGACCCAGTACTTC.

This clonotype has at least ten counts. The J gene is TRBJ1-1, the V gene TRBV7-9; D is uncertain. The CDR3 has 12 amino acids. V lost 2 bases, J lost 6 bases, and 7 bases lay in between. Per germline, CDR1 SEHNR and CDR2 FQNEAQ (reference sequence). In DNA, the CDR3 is TGTGCCAGCAGCTTAAGTACGTCTGAAGCTTTCTTT. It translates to CASSLSTSEAFF.

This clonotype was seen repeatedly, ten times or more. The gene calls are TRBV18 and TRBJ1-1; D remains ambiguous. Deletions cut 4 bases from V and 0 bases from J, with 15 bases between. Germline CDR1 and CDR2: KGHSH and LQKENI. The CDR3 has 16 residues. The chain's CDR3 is CASSRQARPMNTEAFF. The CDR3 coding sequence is TGTGCCAGCTCACGGCAGGCCAGGCCCATGAACACTGAAGCTTTCTTT.

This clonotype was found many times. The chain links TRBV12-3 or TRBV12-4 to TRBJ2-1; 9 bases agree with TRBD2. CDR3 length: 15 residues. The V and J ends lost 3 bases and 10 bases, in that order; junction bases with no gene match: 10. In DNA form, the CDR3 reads TGTGCCAGCAGTTTGCCGGCGGGAGGGATTCGGGAGCAGTTCTTC. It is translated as CASSLPAGGIREQFF.

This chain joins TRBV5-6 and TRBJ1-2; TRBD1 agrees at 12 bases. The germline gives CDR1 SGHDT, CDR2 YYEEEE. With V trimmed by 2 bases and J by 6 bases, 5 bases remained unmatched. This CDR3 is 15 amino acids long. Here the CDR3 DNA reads TGTGCCAGCAGCTTTTGGGACAGGGGGCTTCATGGCTACACCTTC. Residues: CASSFWDRGLHGYTF.